The 9 T cell receptor beta chains given below trace back to one sample, sequenced in a study of Ad26.COV2.S vaccination and SARS-CoV-2 variants. Here immunoSEQ multiplex PCR was the method, and the copy in TCRdb shows in-frame clones only, minus some. This table has about 440,000 clones, around 85% appearing once. The sample's treatment: 15 to 20 received Ad26.COV2.S at low or high dose, single or two shots; 5 received placebo; per-sample allocation not given. Sampling was performed 63 days after the first vaccine or placebo injection. The specimen was peripheral blood, collected in a trial of Ad26.COV2.S vaccine versus placebo. These receptors were collected from a person between 18 and 65 years old who received the Ad26.COV2.S COVID-19 vaccine or a placebo.

This clone was seen once. The chain has TRBV7-2 and TRBJ2-5, with D perhaps TRBD1 or TRBD2 (5 bases each). Germline V gene data show CDR1 as SGHTA and CDR2 as FQGNSA. V gave up 0 bases and J gave up 7 bases, with 18 bases separating them. The CDR3 runs 16 residues. The CDR3 DNA is TGTGCCAGCAGCTTAGCACCGCTCGGGGCGGCGGGGACCCAGTACTTC. Encoded protein: CASSLAPLGAAGTQYF.

V gene TRBV7-8 combines with J gene TRBJ2-7, with D possibly matching TRBD1 (6 bases). The V and J ends lost 0 bases and 4 bases respectively, with 13 bases between them. CDR3 size: 15 residues. Germline CDR1 is SGHVS and CDR2 is FQNEAQ. CDR3 protein: CASSLATGPLYEQYF. The CDR3 coding sequence is TGTGCCAGCAGCTTAGCGACAGGCCCTTTGTACGAGCAGTACTTC.

The rearrangement uses TRBV28 and TRBJ1-5, with 8 bases identical to TRBD1. CDR3 length: 14 residues. V lost 3 bases and J lost 5; bases outside the gene matches: 3. From germline, CDR1 is MDHEN and CDR2 SYDVKM. The CDR3 reads CASSLTGVYQPQHF. The CDR3 DNA is TGTGCCAGCAGTTTGACAGGGGTCTATCAGCCCCAGCATTTT.

The genes are TRBV6-1 and TRBJ2-1, with 8 nucleotides matching TRBD2. V shed 1 base, J shed 12 bases, and the junction held 2 bases outside the gene matches. Germline-derived CDR1 and CDR2 are MNHNS and SASEGT. The CDR3 extends over 12 amino acids. This CDR3 reads CASSEGTSWQFF. The DNA of the CDR3 is TGTGCCAGCAGTGAAGGGACTAGCTGGCAGTTCTTC.

This clone has a count of ten or more. The J gene is TRBJ1-3, the V gene TRBV9; TRBD1 might be the D (5 bases). There are 15 residues in the CDR3. V was clipped by 3 bases and J by 3 bases, with 13 bases between them. From germline, CDR1 is SGDLS and CDR2 YYNGEE. DNA for the CDR3: TGTGCCAGCAGCGCCCTCGTAGGGGTTGGAAACACCATATATTTT. Encoded protein: CASSALVGVGNTIYF. Together with reference TRBV9 and TRBJ1-3, the CDR3 gives the full variable domain: DSGVTQTPKHLITATGQRVTLRCSPRSGDLSVYWYQQSLDQGLQFLIQYYNGEERAKGNILERFSAQQFPDLHSELNLSSLELGDSALYFCASSALVGVGNTIYFGEGSWLTVV.

CDR3 region: CASMLLGSGGYEQYF. The CDR3 DNA follows: TGTGCCAGCATGCTGTTAGGTTCGGGGGGCTACGAGCAGTACTTC. The chain joins TRBV6-5 to TRBJ2-7; 7 bases are shared with TRBD2. CDR3 size: 15 residues. V dropped 7 bases and J dropped 3; count of bases not matched to a gene: 12. From germline, CDR1 is MNHEY and CDR2 SVGAGI.

V and J are TRBV9 and TRBJ2-7; D ambiguous. This CDR3 contains 14 residues. Germline V lookup: CDR1 SGDLS, CDR2 YYNGEE. With 1 base removed from V and 1 base from J, the gap between germline ends came to 9 bases. The CDR3 spells CASSVLSSSYEQYF. CDR3 bases: TGTGCCAGCAGCGTACTTAGCAGTTCCTACGAGCAGTACTTC.

This rearrangement joins TRBV25-1 to TRBJ1-2, with D hard to call. Trimming left V 6 bases short and J 4 bases short, with 12 bases between. This CDR3 region has 13 residues. Germline CDR1 reads MGHDK; CDR2 reads SYGVNS. CDR3 coding DNA: TGTGCCAGCAGGAGGACTGACGTCTATGGCTACACCTTC. The encoded protein is CASRRTDVYGYTF.

This sequence joins TRBV10-3 and TRBJ1-5, with TRBD1 as a possible D gene (6 bases). Trimming stripped 2 bases from V and 1 base from J, with 12 bases between. Germline V CDR1 and CDR2: ENHRY, SYGVKD. The length of the CDR3 is 16 residues. The CDR3 spells CAISEGGAGSNQPQHF. As DNA, the CDR3 is TGTGCCATCAGTGAGGGGGGGGCCGGGAGCAATCAGCCCCAGCATTTT.